A single sample gave rise to the 26 T cell receptor beta chains below, sequenced in a study of technical replicates of blood from a few donors. Produced via immunoSEQ multiplex PCR; TCRdb's table is partial and in-frame only. The sample yields around 70,000 clones, roughly 94% seen once. The sequencing input was T cells isolated from PBMCs. These receptors came from a human donor in good health.

V gene TRBV5-6 combines with J gene TRBJ2-1, with TRBD2 matching 11 bases. Trimming took 0 bases from V and 6 from J; bases not matched to a gene: 5. The CDR3 loop spans 16 amino acids. CDR1 SGHDT and CDR2 YYEEEE come from the germline V gene. The CDR3 loop reads CASSLAGTSGANEQFF. DNA for the CDR3: TGTGCCAGCAGCTTGGCCGGGACTAGCGGAGCCAATGAGCAGTTCTTC.

This chain uses TRBV2 with TRBJ2-1, with D hard to call. CDR1 and CDR2 from the germline V gene are SNHLY and FYNNEI. V was shortened by 1 base and J by 15 bases, with 16 bases between the two germline ends. The CDR3 runs 13 residues. The CDR3 DNA is TGTGCCAGCAGTGAAGACCCACTGAACCTACCGTTCTTC. It specifies CASSEDPLNLPFF. Full variable domain (remainder filled in from reference TRBV2 and TRBJ2-1): EPEVTQTPSHQVTQMGQEVILRCVPISNHLYFYWYRQILGQKVEFLVSFYNNEISEKSEIFDDQFSVERPDGSNFTLKIRSTKLEDSAMYFCASSEDPLNLPFFGPGTRLTVL.

J is TRBJ2-7 and V is TRBV5-4; 10 bases are shared with TRBD1. In germline, CDR1 is SGHNT, CDR2 YYREEE (reference sequence). This CDR3 comprises 15 residues. The ends lost 3 bases at V and 4 bases at J; junction bases unmatched: 7. This CDR3 is CASSSTGTGAYEQYF. The CDR3 coding sequence is TGTGCCAGCAGCTCCACCGGGACAGGGGCGTACGAGCAGTACTTC.

The chain links TRBV19 to TRBJ2-1, with 9 bases aligning to TRBD2. CDR1 is LNHDA, CDR2 SQIVND, per germline (reference sequence). Losses at the gene ends were 6 bases for V and 1 base for J; bases not matched to a gene: 4. The CDR3 is made up of 15 amino acids. The CDR3 coding sequence is TGTGCCAGTAGGATTAGCGGGAGTTCCTACAATGAGCAGTTCTTC. This encodes CASRISGSSYNEQFF.

The rearrangement links TRBV11-3 to TRBJ1-1; D is unclear. Trimming took 5 bases from V and 5 from J, leaving 15 bases between them. Germline V gene sequence: CDR1 SGHNT, CDR2 YENEEA. The CDR3 is 14 residues long. This CDR3 reads CASSHRLRPTEAFF. The CDR3 DNA sequence: TGTGCCAGCAGCCACAGATTGAGACCGACTGAAGCTTTCTTT.

The chain carries TRBV4-2 and TRBJ2-3, with 16 positions matching TRBD2. CDR3 length equals 21 residues. The V and J ends lost 1 base and 0 bases, in that order; junction bases with no gene match: 10. Looked up from germline, CDR1 is LGHNA and CDR2 is YNFKEQ. CDR3 amino acids: CASSQGFTMGLAGGSTDTQYF. DNA for the CDR3: TGTGCCAGCAGCCAAGGGTTTACTATGGGACTAGCGGGAGGGAGCACAGATACGCAGTATTTT.

The chain links TRBV4-1 to TRBJ1-2; D perhaps matches TRBD1 (5 bases). Trimming shortened V by 4 bases and J by 3 bases, and 12 bases separated the two germline ends. The CDR3 contains 14 residues. CDR1 and CDR2 from the germline V gene are MGHRA and YSYEKL. The CDR3 coding sequence is TGCGCCAGCAGCCCCAGGGAGGCTCACTATGGCTACACCTTC. Translated: CASSPREAHYGYTF.

The chain recombines TRBV9 with TRBJ1-1, with D unresolved. The CDR3 runs to 15 residues. With 0 bases removed from V and 1 base from J, the gap between germline ends came to 10 bases. From germline, CDR1 is SGDLS and CDR2 YYNGEE. The chain's CDR3 is CASSVVGEGNTEAFF. The CDR3 nucleotides are TGTGCCAGCAGCGTAGTAGGAGAGGGGAACACTGAAGCTTTCTTT.

The chain has TRBV7-8 and TRBJ2-3; unclear D gene. Germline CDR1 reads SGHVS; CDR2 reads FQNEAQ. Deletions cut 5 bases from V and 5 bases from J, with 14 bases between. The CDR3 is 14 residues long. The CDR3 region has the DNA TGTGCCAGCAGCGTCGGTGAATTTGTAGATACGCAGTATTTT. Protein product: CASSVGEFVDTQYF.

The chain recombines TRBV5-5 with TRBJ1-5, with D tentatively TRBD1 (5 bases). The CDR3 totals 15 residues. The V gene's germline CDR1 is SGHKS and CDR2 YYEKEE (reference sequence). Trimming removed 2 bases at V and 1 base at J, with 10 bases between. This CDR3 reads CASSLQVGSNQPQHF. The CDR3 coding sequence is TGTGCCAGCAGCTTACAGGTGGGAAGCAATCAGCCCCAGCATTTT.

V usage is TRBV19 and J usage is TRBJ2-2; D is perhaps TRBD1 (5 bases). The length of the CDR3 is 13 residues. Germline V lookup: CDR1 LNHDA, CDR2 SQIVND (reference sequence). V shed 10 bases and J shed 5 bases, with 14 bases lying between them. The CDR3 region is CATAPGSTGELFF. In DNA form, the CDR3 reads TGTGCCACCGCCCCAGGGTCAACCGGGGAGCTGTTTTTT.

The sample holds one count of this clone. This chain joins TRBV27 and TRBJ1-5; tentatively, D is TRBD1 (5 bases). V was shortened by 5 bases and J by 2 bases, with 13 bases between the two germline ends. CDR1 is MNHEY, CDR2 SMNVEV, per germline (reference sequence). This CDR3 is 15 amino acids long. This CDR3 is CASSPQGGGNQPQHF. CDR3 sequence (DNA): TGTGCCAGCAGTCCCCAGGGCGGCGGCAATCAGCCCCAGCATTTT.

This rearrangement joins TRBV29-1 to TRBJ2-1; TRBD2 aligns across 11 bases. CDR3 length equals 13 residues. V shed 6 bases and J 5 bases; nucleotides not matched to a gene: 3. In germline, CDR1 is SQVTM, CDR2 ANQGSEA. CDR3 residues: CSVVGLADNEQFF. CDR3 nucleotide sequence: TGCAGCGTCGTGGGACTAGCGGACAATGAGCAGTTCTTC.

The rearrangement uses TRBV7-3 and TRBJ2-3; D is possibly TRBD1 (5 bases). This CDR3 is 15 amino acids long. Germline CDR1 and CDR2: SGHTA and FQGTGA. V lost 2 bases and J 6 bases, leaving 15 bases between the germline ends. The CDR3 reads CASSLFSGFGDTQYF. The CDR3 DNA sequence: TGTGCCAGCAGCTTATTTTCAGGGTTCGGGGATACGCAGTATTTT.

This clone was counted a few times. The chain uses TRBV18 and TRBJ1-1, with D tentatively TRBD1 (5 bases). The germline CDR1 and CDR2 sequences are KGHSH and LQKENI. The CDR3 spans 14 residues. The ends were cut back, 3 bases at V and 3 bases at J, with 11 bases in the middle. CDR3 sequence: CASSPYQGHTEAFF. The CDR3 nucleotides are TGTGCCAGCTCACCGTATCAGGGCCACACTGAAGCTTTCTTT.

This chain links TRBV7-3 with TRBJ1-5, with TRBD1 identical over 10 bases. V shed 2 bases, J shed 2 bases, and the junction held 3 bases outside the gene matches. Germline V gives CDR1 SGHTA, CDR2 FQGTGA. The CDR3 length is 16 residues. CDR3 sequence (DNA): TGTGCCAGCAGCTTATCGGACAGGGGGGGCAATCAGCCCCAGCATTTT. It specifies CASSLSDRGGNQPQHF. Based on the CDR3 plus reference TRBV7-3 and TRBJ1-5, the full variable domain is GAGVSQTPSNKVTEKGKYVELRCDPISGHTALYWYRQSLGQGPEFLIYFQGTGAADDSGLPNDRFFAVRPEGSVSTLKIQRTERGDSAVYLCASSLSDRGGNQPQHFGDGTRLSIL.

The chain combines TRBV14 with TRBJ2-7; TRBD2 aligns across 10 bases. The trim removed 6 bases at V and 1 base at J, leaving 6 bases unmatched. In germline, CDR1 is SGHDN, CDR2 FVKESK. The CDR3 is made up of 15 amino acids. CDR3 nucleotides: TGTGCCAGCAGTCATTTAGCGGGAGGATCCTACGAGCAGTACTTC. The encoded protein is CASSHLAGGSYEQYF.

V gene TRBV10-3 combines with J gene TRBJ2-3; 9 nucleotides agree with TRBD2. The CDR3 is made up of 13 amino acids. CDR1 and CDR2 from the germline V gene are ENHRY and SYGVKD. Losses at the gene ends were 9 bases for V and 2 bases for J; bases not matched to a gene: 3. CDR3 bases: TGTGCCATTGTAGCGGGAGCCACAGATACGCAGTATTTT. Translated, it gives CAIVAGATDTQYF.

The chain links TRBV7-9 to TRBJ2-7; 7 nucleotides agree with TRBD2. CDR1 is SEHNR and CDR2 is FQNEAQ in the germline V gene (reference sequence). The V gene end was trimmed by 3 bases and the J gene end by 5 bases; junction bases not matched to a gene: 4. The CDR3 length is 13 residues. This chain's CDR3 is CASSFMTSNEQYF. CDR3 nucleotides: TGTGCCAGCAGCTTTATGACTAGCAACGAGCAGTACTTC.

The rearrangement joins TRBV5-1 to TRBJ1-2, with D hard to call. The CDR3 consists of 15 residues. V shed 1 base and J shed 1 base, with 11 bases lying between them. Germline V lookup: CDR1 SGHRS, CDR2 YFSETQ. CDR3 protein: CASSLIPGDNYGYTF. Here the CDR3 DNA reads TGCGCCAGCAGCTTGATCCCCGGGGATAACTATGGCTACACCTTC.

The V call is TRBV6-5, the J call TRBJ2-7; D may be TRBD2 (6 bases). Looked up from germline, CDR1 is MNHEY and CDR2 is SVGAGI. The ends were cut back, 6 bases at V and 0 bases at J, with 15 bases in the middle. The CDR3 length is 15 residues. The CDR3 spells CASRGLAASSYEQYF. The DNA for the CDR3 is TGTGCCAGCAGGGGATTAGCGGCGAGCTCCTACGAGCAGTACTTC.

J is TRBJ1-3 and V is TRBV2; D is ambiguous. V lost 5 bases and J 0 bases, leaving 5 bases between the germline ends. The CDR3 has 13 residues. CDR1 and CDR2 (germline): SNHLY, FYNNEI. CDR3 nucleotide sequence: TGTGCCAGCAGTCAGGACTCTGGAAACACCATATATTTT. Its protein is CASSQDSGNTIYF.

This chain connects TRBV5-6 to TRBJ1-2, with 9 bases fitting TRBD1. From germline, CDR1 is SGHDT and CDR2 YYEEEE. J lost 4 bases, V lost 2 bases, and 3 bases had no gene match. CDR3 length: 14 amino acids. The CDR3, as DNA: TGTGCCAGCAGCTTCAACAGGGGGCCCTATGGCTACACCTTC. Its translation: CASSFNRGPYGYTF.

The rearrangement joins TRBV9 to TRBJ2-2; possible D gene TRBD2, 6 bases. CDR3 length equals 15 residues. Germline V gives CDR1 SGDLS, CDR2 YYNGEE. V lost 0 bases to trimming and J lost 7 bases, with 13 bases between them. For the CDR3, the DNA is TGTGCCAGCAGCGTAGCTTTTCGGGAGCACGGGGAGCTGTTTTTT. Translation: CASSVAFREHGELFF. The full variable domain, with the rest looked up from reference TRBV9 and TRBJ2-2, is DSGVTQTPKHLITATGQRVTLRCSPRSGDLSVYWYQQSLDQGLQFLIQYYNGEERAKGNILERFSAQQFPDLHSELNLSSLELGDSALYFCASSVAFREHGELFFGEGSRLTVL.

CDR3: CASSDTLAPETQYF. The DNA of the CDR3 is TGTGCCAGCAGCGATACACTAGCGCCCGAGACCCAGTACTTC. The chain links TRBV4-2 to TRBJ2-5, with 7 bases that match TRBD2. The CDR3 length is 14 residues. Trimming cost V 5 bases and J 5 bases; bases outside gene matches: 8. The V gene's germline CDR1 is LGHNA and CDR2 YNFKEQ.

V is TRBV9 and J is TRBJ1-1; D unclear. The CDR3 extends over 15 amino acids. Trimming took 1 base from V and 3 from J, leaving 13 bases between them. Germline lookup yields CDR1 SGDLS and CDR2 YYNGEE. DNA for the CDR3: TGTGCCAGCAGCGTAAATACACTAGCGGACACTGAAGCTTTCTTT. This codes for CASSVNTLADTEAFF. Filled out from reference TRBV9 and TRBJ1-1, the complete variable domain reads DSGVTQTPKHLITATGQRVTLRCSPRSGDLSVYWYQQSLDQGLQFLIQYYNGEERAKGNILERFSAQQFPDLHSELNLSSLELGDSALYFCASSVNTLADTEAFFGQGTRLTVV.